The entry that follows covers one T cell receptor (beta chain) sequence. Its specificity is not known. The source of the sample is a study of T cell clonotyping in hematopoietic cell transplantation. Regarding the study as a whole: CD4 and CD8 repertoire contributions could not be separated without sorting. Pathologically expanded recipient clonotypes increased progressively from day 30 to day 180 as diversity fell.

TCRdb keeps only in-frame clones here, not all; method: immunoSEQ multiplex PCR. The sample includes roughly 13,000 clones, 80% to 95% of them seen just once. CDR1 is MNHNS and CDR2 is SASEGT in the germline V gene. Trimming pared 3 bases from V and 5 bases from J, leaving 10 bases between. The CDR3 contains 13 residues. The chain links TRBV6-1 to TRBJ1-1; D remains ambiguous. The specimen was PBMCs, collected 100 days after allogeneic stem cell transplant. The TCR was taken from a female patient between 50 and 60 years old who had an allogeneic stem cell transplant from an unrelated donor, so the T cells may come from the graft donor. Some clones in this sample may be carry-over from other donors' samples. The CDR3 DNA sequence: TGTGCCAGCAGTGATGGGGATTTGACTGAAGCTTTCTTT. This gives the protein CASSDGDLTEAFF.